The 22 T cell receptor beta chains presented below share a single source sample, sequenced in a study of shared clonotypes between healthy human individuals. Libraries were prepared by immunoSEQ multiplex PCR; TCRdb keeps only in-frame clonotypes and omits some of them. The table includes roughly 2.5 million clones, around 90% detected once. The sample was naive CD4+ T cells sorted from blood. Specified subset: CD45RA+ positively selected. Receptor source: a man between 18 and 29 years old in good health.

V is TRBV7-9 and J is TRBJ2-2; 8 bases match TRBD1. Germline CDR1 is SEHNR and CDR2 is FQNEAQ (reference sequence). The CDR3 is made up of 15 amino acids. Trimming at V came to 5 bases and at J to 2 bases, leaving 4 bases not matched to a gene. This chain's CDR3 is CASSTDRVNTGELFF. CDR3 nucleotides: TGTGCCAGCAGCACGGACAGGGTAAACACCGGGGAGCTGTTTTTT.

J is TRBJ2-1 and V is TRBV10-1; no clear D gene. Germline V lookup: CDR1 WNHNN, CDR2 SYGVQD (reference sequence). There are 13 residues in the CDR3. The V end was cut by 0 bases, the J end by 6 bases, with 6 bases between. The CDR3 sequence is CASSESTTNEQFF. CDR3 nucleotide sequence: TGCGCCAGCAGTGAGTCCACAACCAATGAGCAGTTCTTC.

The chain is built from TRBV19 and TRBJ2-7; 8 bases are a match to TRBD1. The junction had 8 bases not matched to a gene; V was cut back by 4 bases and J by 6 bases. CDR3 length: 14 residues. Per germline, CDR1 LNHDA and CDR2 SQIVND (reference sequence). The CDR3 reads CASSTRPGGFEQYF. In DNA form, the CDR3 reads TGTGCCAGTAGTACCCGGCCAGGGGGCTTCGAGCAGTACTTC.

The chain couples TRBV5-1 to TRBJ1-2, with TRBD1 matching over 8 bases. Germline lookup yields CDR1 SGHRS and CDR2 YFSETQ. The CDR3 loop spans 17 amino acids. Trimming took 0 bases from V and 2 from J; bases not matched to a gene: 9. The CDR3: CASSLEYLRDRNYGYTF. CDR3 nucleotide sequence: TGCGCCAGCAGCTTGGAGTATCTCCGGGACAGGAACTATGGCTACACCTTC.

Details on this clone: The sample carries other DNA sequences with the same CDR3. Here the CDR3 reads CASSLGLAGAEQYF. CDR3 sequence (DNA): TGTGCCAGCAGCTTGGGACTAGCGGGAGCCGAGCAGTACTTC. This chain connects TRBV7-2 to TRBJ2-7; 14 bases map to TRBD2. CDR3 size: 14 residues. V was clipped by 3 bases and J by 6 bases; unmatched bases: 1. Germline loops: CDR1 SGHTA, CDR2 FQGNSA. Drawing the rest from reference TRBV7-2 and TRBJ2-7, the complete variable domain is GAGVSQSPSNKVTEKGKDVELRCDPISGHTALYWYRQSLGQGLEFLIYFQGNSAPDKSGLPSDRFSAERTGGSVSTLTIQRTQQEDSAVYLCASSLGLAGAEQYFGPGTRLTVT.

This clone was found once. The V call is TRBV6-1, the J call TRBJ1-1; possible D gene TRBD1, 5 bases. Deletions cut 11 bases from V and 1 base from J, with 20 bases between. This CDR3 is 15 amino acids long. The germline V gene has CDR1 MNHNS and CDR2 SASEGT. CDR3 in DNA: TGTGCCGCAAGGCGGGGAAGCCAGGGGAACACTGAAGCTTTCTTT. As protein: CAARRGSQGNTEAFF.

This chain joins TRBV6-5 and TRBJ2-7; TRBD2 might be the D (6 bases). Trimming removed 6 bases from V and 0 bases from J, with 12 bases in between. From germline, CDR1 is MNHEY and CDR2 SVGAGI. This CDR3 contains 14 residues. DNA of the CDR3: TGTGCCAGCAGGCGGGACTTCAGCTCCTACGAGCAGTACTTC. Translated, it gives CASRRDFSSYEQYF.

The gene calls are TRBV30 and TRBJ2-7; D gene uncertain. The CDR3 loop spans 15 amino acids. V was pared by 0 bases and J by 0 bases, with 12 bases between. CDR1 is GTSNPN and CDR2 is SVGIG in the germline V gene (reference sequence). CDR3 sequence reads: CAWSVGPDNSYEQYF. CDR3 bases: TGTGCCTGGAGTGTAGGTCCCGACAACTCCTACGAGCAGTACTTC. The full variable domain, its missing parts supplied by reference TRBV30 and TRBJ2-7, is SQTIHQWPATLVQPVGSPLSLECTVEGTSNPNLYWYRQAAGRGLQLLFYSVGIGQISSEVPQNLSASRPQDRQFILSSKKLLLSDSGFYLCAWSVGPDNSYEQYFGPGTRLTVT.

The chain carries TRBV5-4 and TRBJ2-4, with 7 bases aligning to TRBD2. V lost 2 bases and J lost 5; bases outside the gene matches: 7. The CDR3 totals 15 residues. Germline assignment: CDR1 SGHNT and CDR2 YYREEE (reference sequence). CDR3 bases: TGTGCCAGCAGCTTTGGTACGGGGAGGGAAAACATTCAGTACTTC. This codes for CASSFGTGRENIQYF.

CDR3 region: CASSSDRGYNSPLHF. The CDR3 DNA follows: TGTGCCAGCAGTTCGGACAGAGGCTATAATTCACCCCTCCACTTT. V usage is TRBV6-6 and J usage is TRBJ1-6; D may be TRBD1 (6 bases). V dropped 4 bases and J dropped 3 bases, with 10 bases sitting between them. CDR3 length: 15 residues. Germline CDR1 is MNHNY and CDR2 is SVGAGI (reference sequence).

V gene TRBV19 combines with J gene TRBJ1-5; TRBD1 aligns across 8 bases. This CDR3 spans 18 amino acids. The ends lost 1 base at V and 2 bases at J; junction bases unmatched: 10. Germline V gene sequence: CDR1 LNHDA, CDR2 SQIVND (reference sequence). CDR3 sequence (DNA): TGTGCCAGTAGTATAGTAGGAGCCGTGGGACAGGGCAATCAGCCCCAGCATTTT. Encoded protein: CASSIVGAVGQGNQPQHF.

The chain uses TRBV28 and TRBJ1-2, with 8 nucleotides matching TRBD1. Losses at the gene ends were 3 bases for V and 7 bases for J; bases not matched to a gene: 7. Looked up from germline, CDR1 is MDHEN and CDR2 is SYDVKM. This CDR3 is built from 14 residues. CDR3 residues: CASSFVGQGAGYTF. CDR3 in DNA: TGTGCCAGCAGTTTCGTGGGGCAGGGGGCTGGCTACACCTTC.

This chain connects TRBV10-3 to TRBJ2-5; perhaps TRBD2 as D (6 bases). Between the trimmed V and J ends, which lost 4 bases and 5 bases, there was a span of 11 bases. Looked up from germline, CDR1 is ENHRY and CDR2 is SYGVKD. The CDR3 is 13 amino acids. CDR3 bases: TGTGCCATCAGTGCGGGAGAGAAGGAGACCCAGTACTTC. Translation gives CAISAGEKETQYF.

J is TRBJ1-5 and V is TRBV27; D is undetermined. V lost 8 bases and J lost 8, with 10 bases in between. The CDR3 spans 11 residues. Germline loops: CDR1 MNHEY, CDR2 SMNVEV (reference sequence). CDR3 region: CASSLQEPQHF. In DNA, the CDR3 is TGTGCCAGCTCCCTTCAGGAGCCCCAGCATTTT.

The chain combines TRBV18 with TRBJ1-2; D gene unclear. The CDR3 consists of 14 residues. The germline V gene has CDR1 KGHSH and CDR2 LQKENI. Trimming removed 0 bases at V and 5 bases at J, with 10 bases between. In DNA, the CDR3 is TGTGCCAGCTCACCACCAGGCCTGGCGTATGGCTACACCTTC. It translates to CASSPPGLAYGYTF. The full variable domain, its missing parts supplied by reference TRBV18 and TRBJ1-2, is NAGVMQNPRHLVRRRGQEARLRCSPMKGHSHVYWYRQLPEEGLKFMVYLQKENIIDESGMPKERFSAEFPKEGPSILRIQQVVRGDSAAYFCASSPPGLAYGYTFGSGTRLTVV.

The chain has TRBV7-2 and TRBJ2-7, with 9 bases fitting TRBD1. CDR1 and CDR2 from the germline V gene are SGHTA and FQGNSA. The CDR3 runs 16 residues. V lost 5 bases, J lost 1 base, and 9 bases stayed unmatched. The CDR3 spells CASSRLPGQGSYEQYF. The CDR3 coding sequence is TGTGCCAGCAGCCGCCTACCGGGACAGGGTTCCTACGAGCAGTACTTC.

This chain joins TRBV4-1 and TRBJ1-3; the D gene is possibly TRBD1 (6 bases). Germline V gene sequence: CDR1 MGHRA, CDR2 YSYEKL. With 2 bases removed from V and 4 bases from J, the gap between germline ends came to 18 bases. The CDR3 length is 17 residues. As DNA, the CDR3 is TGCGCCAGCAGCCAAACAGGGCCCCACTCTGGCGGAAACACCATATATTTT. Translation: CASSQTGPHSGGNTIYF.

The CDR3: CASSDYDRHTDTQYF. CDR3 bases: TGTGCCAGCAGTGACTATGACAGACACACAGATACGCAGTATTTT. The V gene is TRBV2, the J gene TRBJ2-3; tentatively, D is TRBD1 (5 bases). V lost 3 bases and J 2 bases, leaving 12 bases between the germline ends. The CDR3 covers 15 residues. The V gene's germline CDR1 is SNHLY and CDR2 FYNNEI.

Regarding this clone: Additional DNA sequences in this sample encode the identical CDR3. The chain has TRBV30 and TRBJ1-1; D unresolved. CDR1 is GTSNPN and CDR2 is SVGIG in the germline V gene (reference sequence). CDR3 length: 11 residues. Trimming took off 3 bases at V and 0 bases at J, with 2 bases between the two ends. This CDR3 is CAWRVNTEAFF. Written as DNA, the CDR3 is TGTGCCTGGAGGGTGAACACTGAAGCTTTCTTT.

About this clone: Other DNA sequences in the same sample also yield this CDR3. The genes are TRBV19 and TRBJ1-1; D is unclear. CDR3 length equals 10 residues. Trimming removed 6 bases at V and 2 bases at J, with 1 base between. The germline gives CDR1 LNHDA, CDR2 SQIVND (reference sequence). In DNA form, the CDR3 reads TGTGCCAGTAGAAACACTGAAGCTTTCTTT. This sequence encodes CASRNTEAFF.

The rearrangement links TRBV5-4 to TRBJ2-4, with D possibly called TRBD1 or TRBD2 (5 bases each). Germline CDR1 SGHNT, CDR2 YYREEE (reference sequence). Trimming stripped 4 bases from V and 0 bases from J, with 14 bases between. The CDR3 covers 16 residues. The CDR3 here is CASSPGGTLAKNIQYF. The CDR3 DNA reads TGTGCCAGCAGCCCTGGTGGGACCTTAGCCAAAAACATTCAGTACTTC.

This chain uses TRBV6-7 with TRBJ2-2, with 7 bases lining up with TRBD1. TRBV6-7 is noted as an ORF with a role that remains uncertain. This CDR3 has 17 amino acids. V trimming: 6 bases; J trimming: 7 bases; junction bases outside the gene matches: 17. CDR3: CASRPRQGFSPGGELFF. The CDR3 DNA sequence: TGTGCCAGCAGACCCCGACAGGGATTTTCCCCTGGCGGGGAGCTGTTTTTT.